The TCR beta chain described here comes from a study of blood T cell repertoires in COVID-19 (dated by TCRdb to the early 2020s). At the level of the whole study: Samples covering the acute and convalescent phases of COVID-19 were provided by collaborators in the United States, Italy and Spain. The prospective study material was composed of cDNA or gDNA derived from T cells, B-cell-depleted T cells, or PBMCs. Deeply sampled blood TCRbeta repertoires from subjects exposed to, actively infected with, or recovered from COVID-19 were included in the dataset. A freely available public database, intended as a resource for researchers studying the immune response to SARS-CoV-2, is where the repertoires were released. The samples were drawn from the first 160 participants of the ongoing ImmuneRACE study and from over 950 subjects provided by 6 global collaborators. A de-identified subject ID, COVID-19 status, age in years and sex were almost always included in the sample metadata. Where available, HLA class I and class II types were taken from metadata supplied by the sample provider and were not determined by assay-based typing. Beyond this particular receptor, the publication reports: The quantity of clinical and demographic metadata differed by source and by participant and was supplied without curation.

Collaborating institutions collected whole blood in K2EDTA tubes following their own protocols. For TCRbeta analysis, collaborators shipped samples in one of three forms: frozen whole blood, isolated PBMCs, or DNA extracted from either of those sample types. TCRbeta CDR3 regions were amplified from genomic DNA by means of the immunoSEQ Assay, a bias-controlled multiplex PCR. Processing in the source paper ran as follows. Nucleated cell counts per sample were estimated from amplification of reference gene primers within the assay. Sequence reads were collapsed and filtered to measure the absolute abundance of every unique TCRbeta CDR3 rearrangement. For each sample, productive Simpson clonality was calculated by taking the square root of Simpson's diversity index across productive rearrangements. TCRdb stores this immuneACCESS table with in-frame sequences only. Part of the clones is absent; in the studies checked, under half of the shortfall reflects unresolved V genes, and no reason is known for the rest. Clonal size and the V and J genes are those of that table, whereas D and trimming came from the DNA. The sample table shows fewer than 100,000 clones, and 75% to 90% are seen once. The ten largest account for about 7% of the sample.

From a lookup of the germline V gene (reference sequence), CDR1 and CDR2 are LNHDA and SQIVND. Taken from cysteine to phenylalanine, the CDR3 has 13 residues. The DNA shown is the 39-base CDR3, in frame from base 1. Cut back by 3 bases and 4 bases, the V and J ends lie 9 bases apart. This clone came up once. Its specific antigen is unknown. Base qualities are not provided; no much larger clone lies one nucleotide away. This receptor chain uses TRBV19 and TRBJ1-2; no D gene can be assigned with confidence. The sequenced sample consisted of peripheral blood. The origin of this receptor is a man in his sixties with acute or convalescent COVID-19. CDR3 region: CASSIPGSYGYTF. The bases are TGTGCCAGTAGTATCCCGGGAAGCTATGGCTACACCTTC.